The 4 T cell receptor beta chains below were found in one sample sequenced in a study of T cell repertoires in cytomegalovirus infection. Each CDR3 protein is one row after TCRdb ran MiXCR on the reads. This repertoire shows some 150,000 distinct CDR3 sequences, 20% to 30% found once; its top ten account for roughly 9.8%. The specimen sequenced was PBMCs. Receptors originate from a human donor in good health (CMV status not recorded). Some clones in this sample may be carry-over from other donors' samples.

This clonotype was seen a few times. The chain combines TRBV4-2 with TRBJ2-5; perhaps TRBD2 as D (6 bases). Trimming left V 3 bases short and J 2 bases short, with 13 bases between. Per the germline V gene, CDR1 is LGHNA and CDR2 is YNFKEQ. The CDR3 sequence is 15 residues long. The CDR3 sequence is CASSHSWDSQETQYF. The CDR3 DNA reads TGTGCCAGCAGCCACTCATGGGACTCTCAAGAGACCCAGTACTTC.

This clonotype was detected ten times or more. A junction boundary mismatches the germline segment, possibly from a read error. The chain couples TRBV28 to TRBJ2-1, with D uncertain. The CDR3 runs 11 residues. In germline, CDR1 is MDHEN, CDR2 SYDVKM. CDR3 DNA sequence: TGTGCCAGCAGCTTATTGGAAGAGCAGTTCTTC. Its protein product is CASSLLEEQFF.

This clonotype was recorded a few times. The genes are TRBV29-1 and TRBJ1-4; possibly TRBD1 for D (5 bases). This CDR3 spans 14 amino acids. Germline values: CDR1 SQVTM, CDR2 ANQGSEA. Between the trimmed V and J ends, which lost 3 bases and 7 bases, there was a span of 15 bases. CDR3 residues: CSVDAWGSGEKLFF. In DNA form, the CDR3 reads TGCAGCGTTGATGCGTGGGGGAGTGGTGAAAAACTGTTTTTT.

This clonotype appeared many times. The rearrangement joins TRBV7-3 to TRBJ2-1; D not certain. The CDR3 sequence is 16 residues long. V was cut by 5 bases and J by 7 bases, with 21 bases left in between. Germline CDR1 and CDR2: SGHTA and FQGTGA. DNA for the CDR3: TGTGCCAGCAGCCCCAAGTTAGGCGTGGGCTGGAATGAGCAGTTCTTC. This gives the protein CASSPKLGVGWNEQFF.